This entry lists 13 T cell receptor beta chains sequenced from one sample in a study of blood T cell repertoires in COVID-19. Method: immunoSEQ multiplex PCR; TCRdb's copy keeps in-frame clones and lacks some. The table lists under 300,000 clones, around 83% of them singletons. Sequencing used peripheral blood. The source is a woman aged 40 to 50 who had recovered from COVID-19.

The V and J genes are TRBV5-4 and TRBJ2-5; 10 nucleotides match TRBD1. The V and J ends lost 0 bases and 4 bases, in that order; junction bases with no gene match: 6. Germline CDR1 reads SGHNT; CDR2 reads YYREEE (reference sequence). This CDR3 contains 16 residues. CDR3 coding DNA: TGTGCCAGCAGCTTGGGGGGGGACAGGGGTGGAGAGACCCAGTACTTC. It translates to CASSLGGDRGGETQYF.

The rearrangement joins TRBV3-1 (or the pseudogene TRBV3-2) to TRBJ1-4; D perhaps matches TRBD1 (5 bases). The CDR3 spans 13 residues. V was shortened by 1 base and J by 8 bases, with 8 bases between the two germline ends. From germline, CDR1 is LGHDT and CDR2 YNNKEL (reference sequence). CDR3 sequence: CASSQGAGEKLFF. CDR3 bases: TGTGCCAGCAGCCAAGGGGCAGGGGAAAAACTGTTTTTT.

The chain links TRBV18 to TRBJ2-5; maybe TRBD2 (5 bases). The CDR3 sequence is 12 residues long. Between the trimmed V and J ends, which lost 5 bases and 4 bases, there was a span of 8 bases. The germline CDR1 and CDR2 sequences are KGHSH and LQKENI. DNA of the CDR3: TGTGCCAGCTCAAGGGAGAGAGAGACCCAGTACTTC. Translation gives CASSRERETQYF.

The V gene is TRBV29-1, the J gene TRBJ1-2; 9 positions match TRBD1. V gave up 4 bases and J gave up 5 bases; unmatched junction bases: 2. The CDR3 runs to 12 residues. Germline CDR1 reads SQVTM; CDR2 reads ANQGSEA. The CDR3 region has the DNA TGCAGCGTTGCGGACAGGGGATATGGCTACACCTTC. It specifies CSVADRGYGYTF.

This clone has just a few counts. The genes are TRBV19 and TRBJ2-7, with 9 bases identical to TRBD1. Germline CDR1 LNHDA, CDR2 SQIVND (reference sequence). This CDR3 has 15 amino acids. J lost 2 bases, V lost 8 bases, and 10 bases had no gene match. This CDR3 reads CASATRGTGTYEQYF. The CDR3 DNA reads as TGTGCCAGTGCCACACGGGGGACAGGGACCTACGAGCAGTACTTC.

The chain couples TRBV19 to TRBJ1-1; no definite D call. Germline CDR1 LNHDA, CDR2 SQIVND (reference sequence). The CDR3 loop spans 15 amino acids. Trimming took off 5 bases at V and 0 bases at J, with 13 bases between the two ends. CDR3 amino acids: CASSPAGLMNTEAFF. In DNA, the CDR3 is TGTGCCAGTAGTCCGGCGGGCCTGATGAACACTGAAGCTTTCTTT.

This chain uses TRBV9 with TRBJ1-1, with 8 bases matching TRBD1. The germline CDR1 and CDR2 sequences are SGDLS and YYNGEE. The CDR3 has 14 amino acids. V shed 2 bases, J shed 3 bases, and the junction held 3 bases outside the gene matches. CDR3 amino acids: CASSVQGADTEAFF. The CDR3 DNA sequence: TGTGCCAGCAGCGTTCAGGGGGCGGACACTGAAGCTTTCTTT.

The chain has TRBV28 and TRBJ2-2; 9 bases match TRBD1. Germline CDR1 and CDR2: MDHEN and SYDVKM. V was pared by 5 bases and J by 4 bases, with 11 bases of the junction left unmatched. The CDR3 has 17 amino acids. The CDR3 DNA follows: TGTGCCAGCAGTCCGCTAAGACAGGGGGTGGGCACCGGGGAGCTGTTTTTT. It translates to CASSPLRQGVGTGELFF.

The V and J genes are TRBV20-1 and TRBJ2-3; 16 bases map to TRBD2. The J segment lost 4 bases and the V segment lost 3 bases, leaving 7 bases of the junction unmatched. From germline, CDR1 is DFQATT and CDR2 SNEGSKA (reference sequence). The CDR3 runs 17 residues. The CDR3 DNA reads TGCAGTGCTAGTCTCGGGACTAGCGGGGGGGCGGCAGATACGCAGTATTTT. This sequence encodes CSASLGTSGGAADTQYF.

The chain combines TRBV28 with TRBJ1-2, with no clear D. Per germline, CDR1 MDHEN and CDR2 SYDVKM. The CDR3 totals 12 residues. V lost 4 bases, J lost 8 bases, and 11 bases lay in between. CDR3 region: CASSSRGGGYTF. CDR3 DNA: TGTGCCAGCAGTTCCCGGGGTGGAGGCTACACCTTC.

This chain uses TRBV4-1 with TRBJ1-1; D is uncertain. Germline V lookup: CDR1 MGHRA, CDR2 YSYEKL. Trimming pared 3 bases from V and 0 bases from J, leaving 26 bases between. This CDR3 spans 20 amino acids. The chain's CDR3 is CASSHSSLLFGEEMNTEAFF. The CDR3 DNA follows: TGCGCCAGCAGCCATTCCTCTTTGCTCTTCGGGGAGGAAATGAACACTGAAGCTTTCTTT.

This chain's CDR3 is CASSGEGRYEQYF. The DNA of the CDR3 is TGTGCCAGCAGTGGGGAGGGCCGGTACGAGCAGTACTTC. The rearrangement links TRBV28 to TRBJ2-7; TRBD2 agrees at 7 bases. The V gene's germline CDR1 is MDHEN and CDR2 SYDVKM. The V gene end was trimmed by 5 bases and the J gene end by 4 bases; junction bases not matched to a gene: 5. The CDR3 runs 13 residues. The whole variable domain, remainder taken from reference TRBV28 and TRBJ2-7, is DVKVTQSSRYLVKRTGEKVFLECVQDMDHENMFWYRQDPGLGLRLIYFSYDVKMKEKGDIPEGYSVSREKKERFSLILESASTNQTSMYLCASSGEGRYEQYFGPGTRLTVT.

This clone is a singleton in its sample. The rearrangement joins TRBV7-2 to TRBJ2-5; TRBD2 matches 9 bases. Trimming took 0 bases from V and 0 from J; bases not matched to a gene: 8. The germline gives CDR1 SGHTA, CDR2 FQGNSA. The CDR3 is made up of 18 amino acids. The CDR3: CASSLAGRGGPDQETQYF. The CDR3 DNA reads TGTGCCAGCAGCTTAGCTGGGCGGGGGGGCCCAGACCAAGAGACCCAGTACTTC. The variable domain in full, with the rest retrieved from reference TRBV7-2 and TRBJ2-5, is GAGVSQSPSNKVTEKGKDVELRCDPISGHTALYWYRQSLGQGLEFLIYFQGNSAPDKSGLPSDRFSAERTGGSVSTLTIQRTQQEDSAVYLCASSLAGRGGPDQETQYFGPGTRLLVL.